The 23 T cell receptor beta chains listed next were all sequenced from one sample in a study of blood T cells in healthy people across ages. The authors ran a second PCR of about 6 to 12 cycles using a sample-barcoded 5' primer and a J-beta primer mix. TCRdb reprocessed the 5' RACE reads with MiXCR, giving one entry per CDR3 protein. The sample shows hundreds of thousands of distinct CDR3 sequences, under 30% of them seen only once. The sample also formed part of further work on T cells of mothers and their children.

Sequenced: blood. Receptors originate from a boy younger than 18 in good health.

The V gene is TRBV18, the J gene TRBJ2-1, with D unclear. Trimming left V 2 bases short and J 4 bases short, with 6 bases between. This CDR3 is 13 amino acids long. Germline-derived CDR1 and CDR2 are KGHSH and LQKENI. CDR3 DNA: TGTGCCAGCTCACCATGGGGTTACAATGAGCAGTTCTTC. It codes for CASSPWGYNEQFF.

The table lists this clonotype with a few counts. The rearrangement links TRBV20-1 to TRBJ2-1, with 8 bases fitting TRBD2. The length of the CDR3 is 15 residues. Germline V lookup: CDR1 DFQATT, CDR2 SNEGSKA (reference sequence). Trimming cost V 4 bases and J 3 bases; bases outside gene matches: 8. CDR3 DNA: TGCAGTGCTAACCCGGGACTAGTTGACTACAATGAGCAGTTCTTC. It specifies CSANPGLVDYNEQFF.

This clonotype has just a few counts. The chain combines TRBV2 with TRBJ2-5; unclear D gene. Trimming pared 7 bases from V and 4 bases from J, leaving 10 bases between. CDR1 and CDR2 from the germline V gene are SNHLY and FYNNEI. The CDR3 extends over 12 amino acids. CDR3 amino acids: CASMETGETQYF. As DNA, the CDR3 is TGTGCCAGCATGGAGACGGGAGAGACCCAGTACTTC.

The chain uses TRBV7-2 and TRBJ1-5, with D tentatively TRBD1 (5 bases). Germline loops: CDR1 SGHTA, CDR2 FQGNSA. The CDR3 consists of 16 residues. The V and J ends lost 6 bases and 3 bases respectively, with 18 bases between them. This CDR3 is CASSPRTPGDNQPQHF. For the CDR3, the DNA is TGTGCCAGCAGTCCTCGAACCCCGGGGGACAATCAGCCCCAGCATTTT.

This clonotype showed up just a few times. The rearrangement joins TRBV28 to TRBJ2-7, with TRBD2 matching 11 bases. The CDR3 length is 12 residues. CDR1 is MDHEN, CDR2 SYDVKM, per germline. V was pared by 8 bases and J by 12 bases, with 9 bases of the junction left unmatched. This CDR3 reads CASGLSGRGLYF. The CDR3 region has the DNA TGTGCCAGCGGCCTTAGCGGGAGGGGCCTGTACTTC.

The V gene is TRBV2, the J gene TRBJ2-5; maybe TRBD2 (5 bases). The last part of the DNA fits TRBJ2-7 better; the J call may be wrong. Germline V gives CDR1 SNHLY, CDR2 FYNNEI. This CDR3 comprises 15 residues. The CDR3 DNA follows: TGTGCCAGCAGTGATGGGTTTAAGGGAGACTACGAGCAGTACTTC. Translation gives CASSDGFKGDYEQYF.

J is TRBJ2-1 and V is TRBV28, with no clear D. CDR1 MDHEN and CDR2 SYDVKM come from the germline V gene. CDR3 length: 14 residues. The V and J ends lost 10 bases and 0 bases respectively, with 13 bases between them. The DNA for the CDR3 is TGTGCCACCCTCCAAACCAGCTCCTACAATGAGCAGTTCTTC. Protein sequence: CATLQTSSYNEQFF. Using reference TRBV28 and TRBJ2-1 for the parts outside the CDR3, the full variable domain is DVKVTQSSRYLVKRTGEKVFLECVQDMDHENMFWYRQDPGLGLRLIYFSYDVKMKEKGDIPEGYSVSREKKERFSLILESASTNQTSMYLCATLQTSSYNEQFFGPGTRLTVL.

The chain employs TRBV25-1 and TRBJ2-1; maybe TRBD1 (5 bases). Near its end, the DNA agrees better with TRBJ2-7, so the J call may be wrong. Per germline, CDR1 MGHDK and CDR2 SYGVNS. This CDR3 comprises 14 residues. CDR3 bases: TGTGCCAGCAGTGAATATGACAGCACCTACGAGCAGTACTTC. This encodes CASSEYDSTYEQYF.

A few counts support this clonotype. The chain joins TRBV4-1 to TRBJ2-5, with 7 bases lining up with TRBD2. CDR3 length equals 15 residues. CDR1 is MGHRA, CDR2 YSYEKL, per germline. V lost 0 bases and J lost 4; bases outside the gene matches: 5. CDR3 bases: TGCGCCAGCAGCCAAGATGGCGGGAGTGGAGAGACCCAGTACTTC. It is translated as CASSQDGGSGETQYF.

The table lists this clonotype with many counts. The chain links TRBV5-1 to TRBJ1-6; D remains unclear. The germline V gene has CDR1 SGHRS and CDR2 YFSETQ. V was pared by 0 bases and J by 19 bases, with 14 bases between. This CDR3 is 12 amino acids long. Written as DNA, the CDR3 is TGCGCCAGCAGCTTGGACGGGCAGGCTGCTCACTTT. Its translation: CASSLDGQAAHF.

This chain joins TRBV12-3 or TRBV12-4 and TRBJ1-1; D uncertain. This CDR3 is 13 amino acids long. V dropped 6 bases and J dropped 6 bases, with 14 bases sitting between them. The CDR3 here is CASSPTPGAEAFF. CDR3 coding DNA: TGTGCCAGCAGCCCAACACCAGGTGCTGAAGCTTTCTTT.

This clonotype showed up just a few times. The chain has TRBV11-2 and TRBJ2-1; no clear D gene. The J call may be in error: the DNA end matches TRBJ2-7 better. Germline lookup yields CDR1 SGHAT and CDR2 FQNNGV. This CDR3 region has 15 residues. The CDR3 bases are TGTGCCAGCAGCCATCCAATACCAGACAAATACGAGCAGTACTTC. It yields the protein CASSHPIPDKYEQYF.

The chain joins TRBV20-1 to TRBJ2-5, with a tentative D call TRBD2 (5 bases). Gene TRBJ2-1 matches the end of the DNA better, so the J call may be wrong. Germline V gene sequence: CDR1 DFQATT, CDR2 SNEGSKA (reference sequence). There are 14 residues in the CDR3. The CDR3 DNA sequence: TGCAGTGCTTTGGGCGGGTCGACCTACAATGAGCAGTTCTTC. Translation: CSALGGSTYNEQFF.

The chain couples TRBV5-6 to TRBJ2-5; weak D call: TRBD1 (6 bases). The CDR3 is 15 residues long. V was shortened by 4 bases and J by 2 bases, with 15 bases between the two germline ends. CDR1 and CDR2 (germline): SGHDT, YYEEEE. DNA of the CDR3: TGTGCCAGCAGCCCTCGGACAGCTAAACAAGAGACCCAGTACTTC. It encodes CASSPRTAKQETQYF. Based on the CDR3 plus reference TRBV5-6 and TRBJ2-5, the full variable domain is DAGVTQSPTHLIKTRGQQVTLRCSPKSGHDTVSWYQQALGQGPQFIFQYYEEEERQRGNFPDRFSGHQFPNYSSELNVNALLLGDSALYLCASSPRTAKQETQYFGPGTRLLVL.

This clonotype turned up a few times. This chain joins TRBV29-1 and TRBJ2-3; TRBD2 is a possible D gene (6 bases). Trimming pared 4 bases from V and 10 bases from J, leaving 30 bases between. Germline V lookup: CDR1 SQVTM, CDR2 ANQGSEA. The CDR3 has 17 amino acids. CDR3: CSVVGAAVVGWSGPQYF. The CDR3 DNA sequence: TGCAGCGTTGTGGGAGCGGCGGTGGTAGGATGGAGCGGGCCGCAGTATTTT.

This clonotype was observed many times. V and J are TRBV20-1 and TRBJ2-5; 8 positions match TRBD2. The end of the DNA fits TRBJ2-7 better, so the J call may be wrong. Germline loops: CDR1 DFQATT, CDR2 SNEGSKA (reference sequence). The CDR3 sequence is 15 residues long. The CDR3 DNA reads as TGCAGTGCTAGAGCATCGCGGGGGGCCCCCTACGAGCAGTACTTC. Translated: CSARASRGAPYEQYF.

In nucleotides, the CDR3 is TGCAGTGCTAGAGTTATCGGGGGGATGAGTACAGATACGCAGTATTTT. It is translated as CSARVIGGMSTDTQYF. The chain uses TRBV20-1 and TRBJ2-3; 7 nucleotides line up with TRBD2. The CDR3 runs 16 residues. Germline trimming cut 1 base from V and 3 bases from J; bases unmatched to any gene: 10. Germline-derived CDR1 and CDR2 are DFQATT and SNEGSKA (reference sequence).

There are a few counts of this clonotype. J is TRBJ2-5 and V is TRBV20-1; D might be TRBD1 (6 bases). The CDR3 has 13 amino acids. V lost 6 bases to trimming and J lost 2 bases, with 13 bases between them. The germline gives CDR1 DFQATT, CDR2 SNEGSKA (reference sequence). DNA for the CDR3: TGCAGTGCCCTGAGACAGGTACAAGAGACCCAGTACTTC. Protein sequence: CSALRQVQETQYF.

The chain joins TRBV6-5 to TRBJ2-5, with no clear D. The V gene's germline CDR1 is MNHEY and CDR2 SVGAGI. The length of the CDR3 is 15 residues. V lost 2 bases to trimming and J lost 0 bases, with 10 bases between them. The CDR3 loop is CASSYSHEYQETQYF. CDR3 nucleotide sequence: TGTGCCAGCAGTTACAGCCATGAGTACCAAGAGACCCAGTACTTC.

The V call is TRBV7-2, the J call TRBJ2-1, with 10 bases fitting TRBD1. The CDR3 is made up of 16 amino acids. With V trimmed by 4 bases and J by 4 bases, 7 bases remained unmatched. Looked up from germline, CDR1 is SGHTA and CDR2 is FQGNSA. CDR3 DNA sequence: TGTGCCAGCAGCTCCAGGACAGGGGGTCTGTACAATGAGCAGTTCTTC. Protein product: CASSSRTGGLYNEQFF.

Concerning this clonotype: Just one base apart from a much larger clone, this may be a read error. The CDR3 region has the DNA TGTACCAGCAGCCAGATAGACACCGGGGAGCTGTTTTTT. Translated: CTSSQIDTGELFF. The chain joins TRBV6-2 or TRBV6-3 to TRBJ2-2; D ambiguous. The CDR3 loop spans 13 amino acids. Germline V gene sequence: CDR1 MNHEY, CDR2 SVGEGT.

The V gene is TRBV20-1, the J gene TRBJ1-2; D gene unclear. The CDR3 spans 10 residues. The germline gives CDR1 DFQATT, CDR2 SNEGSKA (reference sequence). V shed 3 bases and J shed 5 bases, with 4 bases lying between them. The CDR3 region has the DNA TGCAGTGCTAGGGTATATGGCTACACCTTC. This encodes CSARVYGYTF.

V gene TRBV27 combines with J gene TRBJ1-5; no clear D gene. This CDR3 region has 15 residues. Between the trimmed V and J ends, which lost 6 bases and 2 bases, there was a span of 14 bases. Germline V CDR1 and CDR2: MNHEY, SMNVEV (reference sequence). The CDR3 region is CASSFPGICNQPQHF. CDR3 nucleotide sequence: TGTGCCAGCAGCTTCCCGGGGATTTGCAATCAGCCCCAGCATTTT.